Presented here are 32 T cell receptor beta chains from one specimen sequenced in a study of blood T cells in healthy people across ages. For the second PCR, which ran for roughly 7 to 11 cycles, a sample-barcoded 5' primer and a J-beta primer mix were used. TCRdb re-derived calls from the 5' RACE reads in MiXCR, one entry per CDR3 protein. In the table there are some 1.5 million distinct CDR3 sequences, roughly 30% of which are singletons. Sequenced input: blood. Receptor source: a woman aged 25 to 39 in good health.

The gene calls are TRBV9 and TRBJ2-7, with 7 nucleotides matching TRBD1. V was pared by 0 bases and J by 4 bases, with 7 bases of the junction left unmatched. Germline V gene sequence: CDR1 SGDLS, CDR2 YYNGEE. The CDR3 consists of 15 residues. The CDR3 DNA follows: TGTGCCAGCAGCGTAGGCCCGGGGACAGAGTACGAGCAGTACTTC. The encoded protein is CASSVGPGTEYEQYF.

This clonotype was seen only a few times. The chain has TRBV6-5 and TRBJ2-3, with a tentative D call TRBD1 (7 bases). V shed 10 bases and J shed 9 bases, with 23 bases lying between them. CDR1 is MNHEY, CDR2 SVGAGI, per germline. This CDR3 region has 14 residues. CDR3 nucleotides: TGTGCCACCCGGGGGACAGCTAACATAGACACGCAGTATTTT. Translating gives CATRGTANIDTQYF.

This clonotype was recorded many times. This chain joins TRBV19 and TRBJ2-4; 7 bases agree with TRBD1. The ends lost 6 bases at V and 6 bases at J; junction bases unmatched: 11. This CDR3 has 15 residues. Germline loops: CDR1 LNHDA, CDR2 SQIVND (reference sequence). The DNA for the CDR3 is TGTGCCAGTAGCCCCGGAGGACAGGACTTAAACATTCAGTACTTC. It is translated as CASSPGGQDLNIQYF.

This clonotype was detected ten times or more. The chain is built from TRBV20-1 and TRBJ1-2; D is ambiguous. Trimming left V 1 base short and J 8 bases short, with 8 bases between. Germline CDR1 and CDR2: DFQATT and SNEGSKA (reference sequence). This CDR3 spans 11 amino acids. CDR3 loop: CSARGDRGYTF. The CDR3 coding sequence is TGCAGTGCTAGAGGGGATCGGGGCTACACCTTC.

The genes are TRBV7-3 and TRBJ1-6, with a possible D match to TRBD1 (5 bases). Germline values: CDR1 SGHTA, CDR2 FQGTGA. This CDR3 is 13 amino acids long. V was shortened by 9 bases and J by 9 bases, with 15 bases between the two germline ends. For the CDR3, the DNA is TGTGCCAGTCCCCCCCGGGACTTTTCACCCCTCCACTTT. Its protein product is CASPPRDFSPLHF. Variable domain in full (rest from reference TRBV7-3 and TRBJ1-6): GAGVSQTPSNKVTEKGKYVELRCDPISGHTALYWYRQSLGQGPEFLIYFQGTGAADDSGLPNDRFFAVRPEGSVSTLKIQRTERGDSAVYLCASPPRDFSPLHFGNGTRLTVT.

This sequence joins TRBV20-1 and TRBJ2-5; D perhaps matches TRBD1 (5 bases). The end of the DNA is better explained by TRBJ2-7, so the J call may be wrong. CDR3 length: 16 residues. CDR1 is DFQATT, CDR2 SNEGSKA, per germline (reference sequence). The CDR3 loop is CSARVPLGASLGEQYF. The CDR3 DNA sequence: TGCAGTGCTAGAGTACCCCTTGGGGCCAGTCTCGGCGAGCAGTACTTC.

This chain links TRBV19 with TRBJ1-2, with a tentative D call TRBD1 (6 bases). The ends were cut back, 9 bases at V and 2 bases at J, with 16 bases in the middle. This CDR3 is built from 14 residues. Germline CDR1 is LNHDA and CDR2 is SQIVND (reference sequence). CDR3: CASQLDRTNYGYTF. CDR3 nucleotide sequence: TGTGCCAGCCAACTCGACAGGACCAACTATGGCTACACCTTC.

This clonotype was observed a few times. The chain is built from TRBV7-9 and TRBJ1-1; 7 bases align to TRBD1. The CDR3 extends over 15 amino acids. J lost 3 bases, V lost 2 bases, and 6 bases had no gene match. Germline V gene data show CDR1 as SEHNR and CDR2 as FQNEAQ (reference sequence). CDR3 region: CASSLHRDRDTEAFF. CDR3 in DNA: TGTGCCAGCAGCTTACACCGGGACAGAGACACTGAAGCTTTCTTT. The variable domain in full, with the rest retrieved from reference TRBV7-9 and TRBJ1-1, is DTGVSQNPRHKITKRGQNVTFRCDPISEHNRLYWYRQTLGQGPEFLTYFQNEAQLEKSRLLSDRFSAERPKGSFSTLEIQRTEQGDSAMYLCASSLHRDRDTEAFFGQGTRLTVV.

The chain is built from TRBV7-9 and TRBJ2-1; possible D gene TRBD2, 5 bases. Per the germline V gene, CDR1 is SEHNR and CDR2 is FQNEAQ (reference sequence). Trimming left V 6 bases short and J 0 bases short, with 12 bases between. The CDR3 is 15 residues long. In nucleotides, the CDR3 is TGTGCCAGCAGGCAGGACTCTTACTCCTACAATGAGCAGTTCTTC. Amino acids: CASRQDSYSYNEQFF.

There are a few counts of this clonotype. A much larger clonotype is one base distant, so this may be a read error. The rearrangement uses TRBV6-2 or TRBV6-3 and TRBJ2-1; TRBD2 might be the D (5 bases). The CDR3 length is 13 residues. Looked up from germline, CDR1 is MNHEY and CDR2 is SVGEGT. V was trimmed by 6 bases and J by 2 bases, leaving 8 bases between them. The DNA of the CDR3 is TGTGCCAGCAGGTTGAGGGCCTACAATGAGCAGTTCTTC. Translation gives CASRLRAYNEQFF.

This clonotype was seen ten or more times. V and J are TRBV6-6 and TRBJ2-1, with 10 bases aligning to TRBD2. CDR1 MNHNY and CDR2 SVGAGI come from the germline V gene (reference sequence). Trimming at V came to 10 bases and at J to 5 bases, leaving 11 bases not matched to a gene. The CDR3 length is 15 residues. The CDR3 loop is CATFSGRFLDNEQFF. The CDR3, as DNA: TGTGCCACCTTTAGCGGGAGGTTCTTGGACAATGAGCAGTTCTTC.

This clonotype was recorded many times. The CDR3, as DNA: TGTGCCAGCAGCTTAGCCGGAGACGGTGAGACCCAGTACTTC. It is translated as CASSLAGDGETQYF. The rearrangement uses TRBV7-2 and TRBJ2-5, with no clear D. This CDR3 is 14 amino acids long. Trimming stripped 0 bases from V and 5 bases from J, with 10 bases between. Germline CDR1 is SGHTA and CDR2 is FQGNSA.

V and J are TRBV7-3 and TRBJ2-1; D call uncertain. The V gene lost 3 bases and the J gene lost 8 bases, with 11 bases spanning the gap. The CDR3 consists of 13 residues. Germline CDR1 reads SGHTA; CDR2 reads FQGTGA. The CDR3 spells CASSFFHEDEQFF. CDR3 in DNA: TGTGCCAGCAGCTTCTTTCATGAGGATGAGCAGTTCTTC.

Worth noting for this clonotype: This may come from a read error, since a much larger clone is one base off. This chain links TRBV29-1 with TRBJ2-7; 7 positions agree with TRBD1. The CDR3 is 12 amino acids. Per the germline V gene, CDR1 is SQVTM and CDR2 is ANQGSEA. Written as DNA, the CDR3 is TGCACCGGTGGCAGGGGGAGCTATGAGCAGTACTTC. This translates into CTGGRGSYEQYF.

The CDR3 DNA follows: TGCAGTGCTCCGAAGGGGGGGGATTTACTCACAGATACGCAGTATTTT. Its protein product is CSAPKGGDLLTDTQYF. This chain uses TRBV20-1 with TRBJ2-3, with D tentatively TRBD2 (7 bases). The CDR3 has 16 amino acids. CDR1 and CDR2 (germline): DFQATT, SNEGSKA (reference sequence). V was shortened by 5 bases and J by 2 bases, with 20 bases between the two germline ends.

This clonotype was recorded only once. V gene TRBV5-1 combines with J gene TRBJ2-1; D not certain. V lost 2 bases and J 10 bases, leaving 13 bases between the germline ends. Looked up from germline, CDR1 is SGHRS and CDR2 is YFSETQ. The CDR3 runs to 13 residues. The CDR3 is CASSFKGSYEQFF. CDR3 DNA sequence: TGCGCCAGCAGCTTCAAGGGCAGCTACGAGCAGTTCTTC. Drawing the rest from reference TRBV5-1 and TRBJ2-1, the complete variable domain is KAGVTQTPRYLIKTRGQQVTLSCSPISGHRSVSWYQQTPGQGLQFLFEYFSETQRNKGNFPGRFSGRQFSNSRSEMNVSTLELGDSALYLCASSFKGSYEQFFGPGTRLTVL.

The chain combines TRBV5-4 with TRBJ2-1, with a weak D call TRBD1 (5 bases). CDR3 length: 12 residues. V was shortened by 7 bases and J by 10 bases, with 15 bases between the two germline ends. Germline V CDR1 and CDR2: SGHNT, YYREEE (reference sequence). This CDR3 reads CASHRPGNEQFF. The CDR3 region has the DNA TGTGCCAGCCACAGACCAGGGAACGAGCAGTTCTTC.

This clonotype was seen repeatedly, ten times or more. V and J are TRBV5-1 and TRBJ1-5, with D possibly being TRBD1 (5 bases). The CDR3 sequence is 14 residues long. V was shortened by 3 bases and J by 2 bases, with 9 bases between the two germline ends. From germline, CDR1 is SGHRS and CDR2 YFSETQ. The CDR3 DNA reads TGCGCCAGCAGCTCGATAGGGGGCAATCAGCCCCAGCATTTT. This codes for CASSSIGGNQPQHF.

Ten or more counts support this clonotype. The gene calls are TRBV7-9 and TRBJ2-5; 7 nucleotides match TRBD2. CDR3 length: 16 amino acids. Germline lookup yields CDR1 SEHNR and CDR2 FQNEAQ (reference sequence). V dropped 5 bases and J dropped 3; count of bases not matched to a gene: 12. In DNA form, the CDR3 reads TGTGCCAGCAGCCCAGTTCGGGGCGGGGGAGAAGAGACCCAGTACTTC. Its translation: CASSPVRGGGEETQYF.

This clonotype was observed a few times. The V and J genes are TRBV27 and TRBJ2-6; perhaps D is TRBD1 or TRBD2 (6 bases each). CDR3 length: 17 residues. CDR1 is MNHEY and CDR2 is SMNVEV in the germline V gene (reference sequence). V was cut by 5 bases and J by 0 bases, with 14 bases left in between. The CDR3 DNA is TGTGCCAGCAGTCCAAGGGGGGCGGCCTCTGGGGCCAACGTCCTGACTTTC. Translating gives CASSPRGAASGANVLTF.

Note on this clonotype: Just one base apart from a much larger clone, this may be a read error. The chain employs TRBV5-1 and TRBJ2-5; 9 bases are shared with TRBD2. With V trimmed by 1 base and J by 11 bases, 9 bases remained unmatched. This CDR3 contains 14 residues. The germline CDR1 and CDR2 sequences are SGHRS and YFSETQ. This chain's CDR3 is CASSLMSGGNEQYF. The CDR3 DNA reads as TGCGCCAGCAGCTTGATGAGCGGGGGGAATGAGCAGTACTTC.

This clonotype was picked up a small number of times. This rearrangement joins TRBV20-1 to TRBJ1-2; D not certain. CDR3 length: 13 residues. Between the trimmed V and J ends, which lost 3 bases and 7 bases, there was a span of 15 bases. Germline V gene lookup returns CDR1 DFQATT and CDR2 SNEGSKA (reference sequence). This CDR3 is CSASVTSRGGYTF. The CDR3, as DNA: TGCAGTGCTAGTGTGACATCTCGGGGTGGCTACACCTTC.

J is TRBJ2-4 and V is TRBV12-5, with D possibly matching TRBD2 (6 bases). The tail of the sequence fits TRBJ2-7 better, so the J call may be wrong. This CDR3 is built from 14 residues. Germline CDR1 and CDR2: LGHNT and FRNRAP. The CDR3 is CASGWGESFYEQYF. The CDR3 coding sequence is TGTGCTAGTGGGTGGGGGGAGAGCTTCTACGAGCAGTACTTC.

CDR3 loop: CASSKEADRALAYEQYF. The DNA for the CDR3 is TGTGCCAGCAGCAAAGAAGCGGACAGGGCCCTCGCCTACGAGCAGTACTTC. The V call is TRBV21-1, the J call TRBJ2-7; whether TRBD2, the table's D call, matches the DNA was not checked. TRBV21-1 is shown as a pseudogene. The CDR3 totals 17 residues.

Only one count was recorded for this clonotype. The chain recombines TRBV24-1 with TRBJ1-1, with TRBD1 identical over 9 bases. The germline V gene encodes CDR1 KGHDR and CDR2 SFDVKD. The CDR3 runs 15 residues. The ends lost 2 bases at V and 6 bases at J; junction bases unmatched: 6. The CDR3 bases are TGTGCCACCAGTGATTCCGGGACAGGGAGGGCTGAAGCTTTCTTT. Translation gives CATSDSGTGRAEAFF.

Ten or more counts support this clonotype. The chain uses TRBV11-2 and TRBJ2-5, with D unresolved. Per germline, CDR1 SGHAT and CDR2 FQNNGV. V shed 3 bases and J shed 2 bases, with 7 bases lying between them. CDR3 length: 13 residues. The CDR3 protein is CASSLSLQETQYF. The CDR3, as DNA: TGTGCCAGCAGCTTGTCGCTTCAAGAGACCCAGTACTTC.

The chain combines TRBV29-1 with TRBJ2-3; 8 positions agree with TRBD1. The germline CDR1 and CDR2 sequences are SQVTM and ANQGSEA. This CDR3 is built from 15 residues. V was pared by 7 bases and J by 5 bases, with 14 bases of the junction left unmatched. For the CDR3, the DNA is TGCAGCGGTGGGGGGCAGGGGGCGCAGGGAGATACGCAGTATTTT. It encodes CSGGGQGAQGDTQYF.

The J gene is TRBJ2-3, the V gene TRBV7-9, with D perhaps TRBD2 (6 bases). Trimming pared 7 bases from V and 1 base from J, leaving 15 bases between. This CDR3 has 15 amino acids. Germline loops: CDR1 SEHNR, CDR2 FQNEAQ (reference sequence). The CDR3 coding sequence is TGTGCCAGCACACCTTTGGCTAGCGGCACAGATACGCAGTATTTT. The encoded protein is CASTPLASGTDTQYF.

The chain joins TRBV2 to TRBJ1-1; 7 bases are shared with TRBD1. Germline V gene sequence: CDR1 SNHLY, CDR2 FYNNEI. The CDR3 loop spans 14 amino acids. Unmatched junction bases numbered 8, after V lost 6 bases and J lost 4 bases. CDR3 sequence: CASRNDQGGTEAFF. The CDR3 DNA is TGTGCCAGCAGGAACGACCAGGGGGGCACTGAAGCTTTCTTT.

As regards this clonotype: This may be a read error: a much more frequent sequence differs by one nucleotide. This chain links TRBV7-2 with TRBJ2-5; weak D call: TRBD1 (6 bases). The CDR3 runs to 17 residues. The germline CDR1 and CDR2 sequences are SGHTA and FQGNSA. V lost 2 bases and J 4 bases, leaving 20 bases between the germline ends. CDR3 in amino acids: CASSLSPGHILRETQYF. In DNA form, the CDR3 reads TGTGCCAGCAGCTTAAGTCCGGGACATATCCTAAGAGAGACCCAGTACTTC.

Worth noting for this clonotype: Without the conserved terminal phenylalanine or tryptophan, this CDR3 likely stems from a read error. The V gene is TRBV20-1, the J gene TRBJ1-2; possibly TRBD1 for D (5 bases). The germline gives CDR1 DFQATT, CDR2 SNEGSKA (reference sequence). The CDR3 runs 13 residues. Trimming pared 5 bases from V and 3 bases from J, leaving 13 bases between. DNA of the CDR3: TGCAGTGCTGACCTGGGGGATGACTATGGCTACACCTGC. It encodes CSADLGDDYGYTC.

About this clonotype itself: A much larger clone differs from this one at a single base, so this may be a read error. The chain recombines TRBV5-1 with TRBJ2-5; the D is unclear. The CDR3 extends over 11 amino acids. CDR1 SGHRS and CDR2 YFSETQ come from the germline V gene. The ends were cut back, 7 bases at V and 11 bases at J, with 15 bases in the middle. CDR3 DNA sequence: TGCGCCAGCTTGGACGACAATGAGCAGTACTTC. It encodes CASLDDNEQYF.